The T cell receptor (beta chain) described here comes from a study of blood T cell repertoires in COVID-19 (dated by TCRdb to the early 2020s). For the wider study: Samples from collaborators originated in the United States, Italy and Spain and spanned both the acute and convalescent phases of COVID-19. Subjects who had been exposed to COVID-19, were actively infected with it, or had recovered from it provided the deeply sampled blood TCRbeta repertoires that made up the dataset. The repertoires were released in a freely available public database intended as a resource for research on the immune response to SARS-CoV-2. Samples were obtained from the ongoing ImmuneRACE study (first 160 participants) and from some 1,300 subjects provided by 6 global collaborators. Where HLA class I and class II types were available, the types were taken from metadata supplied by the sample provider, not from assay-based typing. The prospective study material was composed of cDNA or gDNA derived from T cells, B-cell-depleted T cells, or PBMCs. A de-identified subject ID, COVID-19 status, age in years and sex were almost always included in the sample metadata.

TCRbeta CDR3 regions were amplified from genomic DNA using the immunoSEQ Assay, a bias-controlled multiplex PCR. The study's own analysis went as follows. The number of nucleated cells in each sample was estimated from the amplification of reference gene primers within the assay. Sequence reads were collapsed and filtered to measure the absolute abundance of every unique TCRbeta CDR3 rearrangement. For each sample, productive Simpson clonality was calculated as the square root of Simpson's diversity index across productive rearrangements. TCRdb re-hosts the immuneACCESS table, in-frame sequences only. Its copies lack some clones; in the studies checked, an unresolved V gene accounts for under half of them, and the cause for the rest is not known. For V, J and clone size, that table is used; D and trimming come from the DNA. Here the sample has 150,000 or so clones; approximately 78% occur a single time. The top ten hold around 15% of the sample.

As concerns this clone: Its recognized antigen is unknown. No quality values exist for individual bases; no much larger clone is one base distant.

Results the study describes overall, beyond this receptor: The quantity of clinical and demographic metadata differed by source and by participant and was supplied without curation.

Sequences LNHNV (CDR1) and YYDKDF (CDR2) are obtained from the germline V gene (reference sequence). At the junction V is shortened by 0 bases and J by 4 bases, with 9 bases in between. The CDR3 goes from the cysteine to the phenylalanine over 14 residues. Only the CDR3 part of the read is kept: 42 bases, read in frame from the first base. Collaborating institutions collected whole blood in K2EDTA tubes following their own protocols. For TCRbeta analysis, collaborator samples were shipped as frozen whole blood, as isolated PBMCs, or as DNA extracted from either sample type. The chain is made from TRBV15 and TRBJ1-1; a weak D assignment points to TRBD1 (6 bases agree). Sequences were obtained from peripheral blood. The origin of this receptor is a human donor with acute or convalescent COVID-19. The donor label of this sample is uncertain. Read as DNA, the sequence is TGTGCCACCAGCAGAGATAAACAGGGCACTGAAGCTTTCTTT. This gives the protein CATSRDKQGTEAFF.